A selection of T cell receptor beta chains follows, all from one sample in a study of T cells after yellow fever vaccination. TCRdb ran MiXCR on the 5' RACE reads and lists one entry per CDR3 protein. The sample lists fewer than 350,000 distinct CDR3 sequences; 8.7% were seen once. Sequenced here: PBMCs, sampled on the day of the first yellow fever vaccination. Every receptor here comes from a man younger than 35 who received the YFV17D yellow fever vaccine. CDR3s include the opening cysteine and the closing phenylalanine or tryptophan. The D gene is left open where the match is weak. Where a row states a size, it is once, few, many or the class of an expanded clone; other rows omit it.

clone size: .; D gene: .; CDR3 length: 12; J gene: TRBJ2-5; V gene: TRBV12-3/TRBV12-4; CDR3 protein: CATSGEGETQYF; CDR3 DNA: TGTGCCACCTCGGGAGAGGGCGAGACCCAGTACTTC
clone size: .; D gene: TRBD1; CDR3 length: 13; J gene: TRBJ1-2; V gene: TRBV10-3; CDR3 protein: CASAGTGDFGYTF; CDR3 DNA: TGTGCCTCCGCCGGGACAGGGGATTTTGGCTACACCTTC
clone size: .; D gene: .; CDR3 length: 13; J gene: TRBJ2-3; V gene: TRBV10-3; CDR3 protein: CAISLSGTDTQYF; CDR3 DNA: TGTGCCATCAGTCTCTCAGGCACAGATACGCAGTATTTT
clone size: .; D gene: .; CDR3 length: 10; J gene: TRBJ2-1; V gene: TRBV7-2; CDR3 protein: CASSSILRFF; CDR3 DNA: TGTGCCAGCAGCTCTATTCTGAGGTTCTTC
clone size: many; D gene: .; CDR3 length: 17; J gene: TRBJ1-1; V gene: TRBV5-1; CDR3 protein: CASSFHRMDRLNTEAFF; CDR3 DNA: TGCGCCAGCAGCTTTCATCGTATGGACAGACTGAACACTGAAGCTTTCTTT
clone size: .; D gene: .; CDR3 length: 13; J gene: TRBJ1-2; V gene: TRBV5-6; CDR3 protein: CASHWTGGAGYTF; CDR3 DNA: TGTGCCAGCCACTGGACCGGGGGCGCTGGCTACACCTTC
clone size: many; D gene: TRBD2; CDR3 length: 15; J gene: TRBJ2-3; V gene: TRBV20-1; CDR3 protein: CSVEYGGSFTDTQYF; CDR3 DNA: TGCAGTGTCGAATACGGCGGGAGTTTCACAGATACGCAGTATTTT
clone size: few; D gene: .; CDR3 length: 15; J gene: TRBJ1-6; V gene: TRBV5-4; CDR3 protein: CASSLVGEGNSPLHF; CDR3 DNA: TGTGCCAGCAGCTTGGTTGGGGAGGGAAATTCACCCCTCCACTTT
clone size: few; D gene: TRBD1; CDR3 length: 15; J gene: TRBJ1-4; V gene: TRBV7-8; CDR3 protein: CASSLWDREVEKLFF; CDR3 DNA: TGTGCCAGCAGCTTATGGGACAGGGAAGTTGAAAAACTGTTTTTT
clone size: .; D gene: .; CDR3 length: 16; J gene: TRBJ2-3; V gene: TRBV20-1; CDR3 protein: CSARGIYEYSTDTQYF; CDR3 DNA: TGCAGTGCCAGGGGAATCTACGAATATAGCACAGATACGCAGTATTTT
clone size: .; D gene: .; CDR3 length: 16; J gene: TRBJ1-2; V gene: TRBV12-3/TRBV12-4; CDR3 protein: CASSFPTAPGGYGYTF; CDR3 DNA: TGTGCCAGCAGTTTCCCCACTGCCCCGGGCGGCTATGGCTACACCTTC